The source of this T cell receptor beta chain is a study of T cell responses to AZD1222 COVID-19 vaccine. Here immunoSEQ multiplex PCR was the method, and the copy in TCRdb shows in-frame clones only, minus some. The sample has some 170,000 clones; under 95% are singletons. This clone appeared a few times. As yet, its antigen is unknown. Overall study results and limits: The number of AZD1222 recipients seropositive at baseline was only five or six. Donors were mostly white British, more females; clonal diversity possibly underestimated.

Germline V CDR1 and CDR2: SEHNR, FQNEAQ (reference sequence). This CDR3 spans 13 amino acids. J was trimmed by 2 bases and V by 6 bases; bases with no gene match: 1. The V call is TRBV7-9, the J call TRBJ2-7; 10 nucleotides align to TRBD2. The input for sequencing was peripheral blood, taken on day 0 of MenACWY control vaccination. The origin of this receptor is an adult in good health. CDR3 nucleotides: TGTGCCAGCAGAGGACTAGCGGCCTACGAGCAGTACTTC. Residues: CASRGLAAYEQYF.